This entry concerns a single T cell receptor (beta chain). Each subset's genomic DNA was shared equally among a number of immunoSEQ plates. Study processing details: ImmunoSEQ sequences covered only the junction and lacked quality scores; filtering therefore differed. The data were produced by immunoSEQ multiplex PCR, yet TCRdb's version contains in-frame clones alone and is incomplete. That table furnishes V, J and clone size, whereas the DNA furnished D and trimming. The table has about 820,000 clones, 92% seen once. The source of the sample is a study of shared clonotypes between healthy human individuals. CD45RO-negative CD8 cells positively selected for CCR7 made up the naive population, which excluded terminally differentiated effector memory CD45RA+ cells. All donors were Caucasian adults living in Nashville, Tennessee. Germline assignment: CDR1 MGHRA and CDR2 YSYEKL. The CDR3 totals 15 residues. J lost 4 bases, V lost 4 bases, and 9 bases had no gene match.

This receptor was obtained from a man in his thirties or forties in good health. V usage is TRBV4-1 and J usage is TRBJ1-1; the match to TRBD1 covers 7 bases. The sample was naive CD8+ T cells sorted from blood. CDR3 nucleotides: TGCGCCAGCAGCCGGGAGACAGGGTCGGTCACTGAAGCTTTCTTT. Translated: CASSRETGSVTEAFF.